The sequence of this T cell receptor beta chain was determined in a study of blood T cell repertoires in COVID-19. Per the original methods: Amplified reference gene primers provided the basis for estimating nucleated cell counts. The protocol was immunoSEQ multiplex PCR, while the TCRdb copy is restricted to in-frame clones and leaves out a portion. Clone size and the V and J calls come from that table; the DNA yielded D and trimming. The sample carries approximately 54,000 clones, 85% to 95% recorded once. In germline, CDR1 is KGHSH, CDR2 LQKENI. V was clipped by 6 bases and J by 8 bases, with 10 bases between them. This CDR3 has 11 amino acids.

Material: peripheral blood. This TCR was sampled from a man in his fifties or sixties with acute or convalescent COVID-19. This chain joins TRBV18 and TRBJ1-1; TRBD1 is a possible D gene (6 bases). In DNA, the CDR3 is TGTGCCAGCTCTCCGGACAGAGAAGCTTTCTTT. Protein: CASSPDREAFF.